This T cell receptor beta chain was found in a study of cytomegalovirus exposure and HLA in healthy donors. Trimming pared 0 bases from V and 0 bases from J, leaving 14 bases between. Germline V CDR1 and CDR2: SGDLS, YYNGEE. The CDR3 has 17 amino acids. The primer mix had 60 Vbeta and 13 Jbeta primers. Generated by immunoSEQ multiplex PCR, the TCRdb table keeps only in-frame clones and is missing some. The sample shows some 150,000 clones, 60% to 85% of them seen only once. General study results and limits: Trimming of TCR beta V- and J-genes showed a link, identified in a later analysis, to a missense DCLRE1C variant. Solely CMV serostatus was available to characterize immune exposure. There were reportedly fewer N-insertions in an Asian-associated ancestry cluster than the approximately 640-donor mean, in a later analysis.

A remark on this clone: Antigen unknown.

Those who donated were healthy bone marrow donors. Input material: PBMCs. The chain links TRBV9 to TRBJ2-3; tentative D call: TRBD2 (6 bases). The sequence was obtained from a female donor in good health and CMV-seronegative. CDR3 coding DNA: TGTGCCAGCAGCGTAGGCGGCAGCGGGCCCAGCACAGATACGCAGTATTTT. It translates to CASSVGGSGPSTDTQYF.